This T cell receptor beta chain was captured by sequencing in a study of cytomegalovirus exposure and HLA in healthy donors. Study-wide findings and caveats: Looking again later, the authors saw that most CMV-associated TCR beta chains seemed HLA-restricted.

On this clone: The antigen remains undetermined.

The V gene's germline CDR1 is SQVTM and CDR2 ANQGSEA. The germline V and J ends were trimmed by 4 bases and 3 bases, with 12 bases remaining between them. This CDR3 contains 13 residues. Amplification used 60 Vbeta primers and 13 Jbeta primers. Data came from immunoSEQ multiplex PCR; TCRdb stores just in-frame clones and leaves some out. There are approximately 79,000 clones in the sample, with less than 6% held by the top ten. Nominal health characterized the donors when sampled, though unrecorded immune exposures were likely. The sequence derives from a man aged 40-50 years in good health and CMV-seronegative. V usage is TRBV29-1 and J usage is TRBJ1-1; weak D call: TRBD1 (6 bases). Sequences were obtained from PBMCs. The chain's CDR3 is CSVGGGPDTEAFF. The CDR3 bases are TGCAGCGTTGGGGGGGGGCCTGACACTGAAGCTTTCTTT.